This T cell receptor beta chain appears in the sequencing data of a study of cytotoxic CD8 clonotypes in ibrutinib-treated CLL. Findings and caveats of the study: Baseline clonality, higher than in age-matched healthy donors, tracked circulating CD8+ T-cell counts.

Some clones are missing from TCRdb's copy, which holds only in-frame ones; the method was immunoSEQ multiplex PCR. The table includes 200,000 to 250,000 clones, 70% detected once. With 1 base removed from V and 5 bases from J, the gap between germline ends came to 8 bases. The CDR3 runs 14 residues. CDR1 SNHLY and CDR2 FYNNEI come from the germline V gene. With regard to this clone: Its antigen is not identified.

The sequence was obtained from a human donor with chronic lymphocytic leukemia. The chain carries TRBV2 and TRBJ2-2; D perhaps matches TRBD1 (6 bases). Material: PBMCs, obtained after 12 months of ibrutinib treatment. CDR3 DNA sequence: TGTGCCAGCAGTGAAGGAAGGGGGACCGGGGAGCTGTTTTTT. Amino acid sequence: CASSEGRGTGELFF.